The clone carrying this TCR beta chain was detected only a few times. Its specificity is unknown. Study processing details: The distant-metastasis classifier for papillary thyroid cancer was built from CDR3 differences across clinicopathological groups. TCRdb re-analyzed the PCR reads through MiXCR. These V and J calls are TCRdb output, not the study's own analysis. This table holds some 18,000 clones, 35% to 45% found once. Thyroid surgery took place with no prior treatment in any patient. This sample stems from a study of metastatic and nonmetastatic thyroid tumors. Looking at the study overall: Both malignant and benign thyroid patients supplied peripheral blood and tumor or nodule tissue samples, across which the repertoires of these patients were then compared. Study-wide results and caveats: Benign nodules reportedly had significantly lower TCR beta diversity than malignant thyroid tumors in blood and tumor.

Germline CDR1 and CDR2: MNHEY and SVGEGT. The length of the CDR3 is 13 residues. The germline V and J ends were trimmed by 2 bases and 9 bases, with 8 bases remaining between them. The origin of this receptor is a female donor with papillary thyroid cancer or a benign thyroid nodule (not recorded which). Some clones in this sample may be carry-over from other donors' samples. Sequencing was carried out using tumor tissue. The V and J genes are TRBV6-2 or TRBV6-3 and TRBJ1-6; D remains unclear. The CDR3 sequence: CASSYGPGSPLHF. The CDR3, as DNA: TGTGCCAGCAGTTACGGACCAGGTTCACCCCTCCACTTT.